This record covers a single TCR beta chain. Other DNA sequences from this sample encode an identical CDR3 as well. This entry is derived from a study of blood T cell repertoires in COVID-19. Trimming took off 2 bases at V and 1 base at J, with 5 bases between the two ends. The germline gives CDR1 MNHEY, CDR2 SVGEGT. CDR3 length equals 13 residues. The data were produced by immunoSEQ multiplex PCR, yet TCRdb's version contains in-frame clones alone and is incomplete. The top ten hold 1% of the sample, which has 310,000 or so clones, more than 75% seen once. This chain links TRBV6-2 or TRBV6-3 with TRBJ1-1; D is unclear. The source material was peripheral blood. The receptor comes from a man in his forties or fifties with active or convalescent COVID-19. CDR3 residues: CASSYRGNTEAFF. The CDR3 bases are TGTGCCAGCAGTTACAGAGGGAACACTGAAGCTTTCTTT.